A selection of T cell receptor beta chains follows, all from one sample in a study of blood T cells in healthy people across ages. From the 5' RACE reads, TCRdb called clonotypes with MiXCR, one entry per CDR3 protein. Of approximately 1,000,000 distinct CDR3 sequences listed, 35% to 40% are singletons. The sample consisted of blood. The receptors were gathered from a man aged 18 to 30 in good health. CDR3s include the opening cysteine and the closing phenylalanine or tryptophan.

V	J	CDR3
TRBV20-1	TRBJ1-4	CSAQLGGNEKLFF
TRBV2	TRBJ2-2	CASLRTANTGELFF
TRBV5-1	TRBJ2-1	CASIRTYGSYNEQFF
TRBV5-1	TRBJ2-3	CASSVARLEDTQYF
TRBV4-2	TRBJ2-5	CASSQTGGETQYF
TRBV6-5	TRBJ2-5	CASSKGQAYSETQYF
TRBV5-1	TRBJ1-2	CASSTSTGSGYGYTF
TRBV6-2/TRBV6-3	TRBJ1-6	CASKGSTGRDYNSPLHF
TRBV28	TRBJ2-1	CASSLREETGYTNEQFF
TRBV29-1	TRBJ1-2	CSVERREYGYTF
TRBV14	TRBJ2-1	CASTSLAGMGNEQFF
TRBV7-2	TRBJ2-1	CASSPQGSPYNEQFF
TRBV5-1	TRBJ2-1	CASSPGVWDNEQFF
TRBV7-3	TRBJ2-1	CASSLSGIYNEQFF
TRBV2	TRBJ1-5	CASSGARSNQPQHF
TRBV20-1	TRBJ2-7	CSAPASPDDYEQYF